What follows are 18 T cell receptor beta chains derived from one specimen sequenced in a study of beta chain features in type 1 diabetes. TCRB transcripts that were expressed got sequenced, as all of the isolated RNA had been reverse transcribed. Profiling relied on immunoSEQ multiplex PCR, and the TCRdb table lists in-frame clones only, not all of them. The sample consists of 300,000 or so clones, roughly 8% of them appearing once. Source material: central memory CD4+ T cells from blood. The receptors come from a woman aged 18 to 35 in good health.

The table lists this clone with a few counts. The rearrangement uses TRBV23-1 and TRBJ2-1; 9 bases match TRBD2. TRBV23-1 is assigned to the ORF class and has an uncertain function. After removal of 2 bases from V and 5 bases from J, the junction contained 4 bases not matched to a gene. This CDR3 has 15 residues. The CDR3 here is CASSQAGGPHNEQFF. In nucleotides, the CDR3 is TGCGCCAGCAGTCAAGCGGGAGGGCCCCACAATGAGCAGTTCTTC.

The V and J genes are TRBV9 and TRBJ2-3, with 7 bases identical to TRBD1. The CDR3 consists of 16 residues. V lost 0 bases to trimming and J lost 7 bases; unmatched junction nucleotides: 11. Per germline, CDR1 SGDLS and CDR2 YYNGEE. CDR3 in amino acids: CASSVGVTGMRNTQYF. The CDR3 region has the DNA TGTGCCAGCAGCGTAGGGGTGACAGGGATGAGAAATACGCAGTATTTT. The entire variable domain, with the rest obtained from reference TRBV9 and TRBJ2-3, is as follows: DSGVTQTPKHLITATGQRVTLRCSPRSGDLSVYWYQQSLDQGLQFLIQYYNGEERAKGNILERFSAQQFPDLHSELNLSSLELGDSALYFCASSVGVTGMRNTQYFGPGTRLTVL.

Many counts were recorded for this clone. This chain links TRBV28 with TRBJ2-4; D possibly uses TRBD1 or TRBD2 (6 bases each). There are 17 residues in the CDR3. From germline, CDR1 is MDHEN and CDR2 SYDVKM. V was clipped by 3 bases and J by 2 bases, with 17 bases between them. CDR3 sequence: CASSFIGGAMTKNIQYF. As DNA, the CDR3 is TGTGCCAGCAGTTTCATCGGGGGCGCGATGACCAAAAACATTCAGTACTTC.

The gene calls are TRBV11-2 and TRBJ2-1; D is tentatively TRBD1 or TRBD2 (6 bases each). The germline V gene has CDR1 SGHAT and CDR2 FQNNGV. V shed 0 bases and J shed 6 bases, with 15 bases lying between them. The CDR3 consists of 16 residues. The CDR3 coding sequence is TGTGCCAGCAGCTTAGATGCAGGGGCCGGGGGCAATGAGCAGTTCTTC. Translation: CASSLDAGAGGNEQFF.

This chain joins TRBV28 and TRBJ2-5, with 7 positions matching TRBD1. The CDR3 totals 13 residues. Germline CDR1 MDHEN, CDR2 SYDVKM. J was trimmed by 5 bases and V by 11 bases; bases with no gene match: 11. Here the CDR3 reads CAATGDRAETQYF. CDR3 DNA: TGTGCCGCGACTGGGGACAGAGCGGAGACCCAGTACTTC.

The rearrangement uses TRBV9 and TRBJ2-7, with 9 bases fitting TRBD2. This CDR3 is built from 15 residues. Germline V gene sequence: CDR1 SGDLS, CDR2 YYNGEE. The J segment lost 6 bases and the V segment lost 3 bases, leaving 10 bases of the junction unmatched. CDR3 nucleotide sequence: TGTGCCAGCAGCGCACTGGCGGGGGGGGGCGCCGAGCAGTACTTC. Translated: CASSALAGGGAEQYF.

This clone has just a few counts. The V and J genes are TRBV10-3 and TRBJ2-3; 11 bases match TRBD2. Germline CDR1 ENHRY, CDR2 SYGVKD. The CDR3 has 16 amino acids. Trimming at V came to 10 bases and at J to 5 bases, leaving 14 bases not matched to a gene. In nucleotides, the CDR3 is TGTGCCACGTCCCCATTAGCGGGAGGGCCCGGAGATACGCAGTATTTT. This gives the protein CATSPLAGGPGDTQYF.

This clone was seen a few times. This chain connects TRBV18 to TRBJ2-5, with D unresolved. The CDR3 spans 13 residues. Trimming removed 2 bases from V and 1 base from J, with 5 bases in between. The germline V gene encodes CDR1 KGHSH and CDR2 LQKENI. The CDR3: CASSPGFQETQYF. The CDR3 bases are TGTGCCAGCTCACCAGGCTTCCAAGAGACCCAGTACTTC.

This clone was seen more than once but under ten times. The CDR3 loop is CASSIGRMHNEQFF. The CDR3, as DNA: TGTGCCAGTAGTATCGGGAGGATGCACAATGAGCAGTTCTTC. V and J are TRBV19 and TRBJ2-1, with 7 bases matching TRBD2. The CDR3 covers 14 residues. Trimming removed 3 bases from V and 5 bases from J; junction bases left unmatched: 4. Germline CDR1 is LNHDA and CDR2 is SQIVND (reference sequence).

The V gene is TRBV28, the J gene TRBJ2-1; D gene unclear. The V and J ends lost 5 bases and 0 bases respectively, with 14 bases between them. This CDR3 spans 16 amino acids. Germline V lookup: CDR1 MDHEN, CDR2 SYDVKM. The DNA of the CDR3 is TGTGCCAGCAGTCCTCCCGACTGGAGCTCCTACAATGAGCAGTTCTTC. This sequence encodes CASSPPDWSSYNEQFF.

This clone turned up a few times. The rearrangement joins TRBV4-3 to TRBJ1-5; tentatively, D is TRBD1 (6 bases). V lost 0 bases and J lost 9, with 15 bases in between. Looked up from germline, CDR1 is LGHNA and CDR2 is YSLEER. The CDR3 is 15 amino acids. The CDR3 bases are TGCGCCAGCAGCCAAGATGTCCGGGGGCAAGGGCCCCAGCATTTT. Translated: CASSQDVRGQGPQHF.

This CDR3 reads CASSTRRGNTGELFF. DNA of the CDR3: TGTGCCAGCAGCACCAGGCGGGGAAACACCGGGGAGCTGTTTTTT. V gene TRBV7-6 combines with J gene TRBJ2-2, with a weak D call TRBD2 (6 bases). V was clipped by 5 bases and J by 2 bases, with 12 bases between them. Germline CDR1 reads SGHVS; CDR2 reads FNYEAQ. The CDR3 loop spans 15 amino acids.

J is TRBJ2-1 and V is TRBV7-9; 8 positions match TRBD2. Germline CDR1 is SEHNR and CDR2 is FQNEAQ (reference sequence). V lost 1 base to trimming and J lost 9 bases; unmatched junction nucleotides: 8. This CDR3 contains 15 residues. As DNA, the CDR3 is TGTGCCAGCAGCTTAGGGGCTAGCGGGTCGGGTGAGCAGTTCTTC. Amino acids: CASSLGASGSGEQFF.

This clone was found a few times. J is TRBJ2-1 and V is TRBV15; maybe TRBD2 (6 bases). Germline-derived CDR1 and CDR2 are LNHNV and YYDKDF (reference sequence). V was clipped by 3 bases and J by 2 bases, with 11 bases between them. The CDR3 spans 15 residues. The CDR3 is CATSSLGSAYNEQFF. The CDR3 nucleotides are TGTGCCACCAGCAGTCTCGGGAGTGCCTACAATGAGCAGTTCTTC.

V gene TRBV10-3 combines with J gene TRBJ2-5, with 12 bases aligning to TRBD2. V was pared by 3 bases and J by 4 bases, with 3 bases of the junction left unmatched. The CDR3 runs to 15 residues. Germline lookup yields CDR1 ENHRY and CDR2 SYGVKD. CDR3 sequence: CAISDELAGGETQYF. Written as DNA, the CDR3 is TGTGCCATCAGTGACGAACTAGCGGGAGGAGAGACCCAGTACTTC.

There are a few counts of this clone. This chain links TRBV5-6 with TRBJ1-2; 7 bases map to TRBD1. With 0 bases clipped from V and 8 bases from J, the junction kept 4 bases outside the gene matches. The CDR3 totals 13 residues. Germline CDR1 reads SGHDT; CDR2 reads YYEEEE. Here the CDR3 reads CASSLDKGAGYTF. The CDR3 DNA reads TGTGCCAGCAGCTTGGACAAGGGGGCAGGCTACACCTTC.

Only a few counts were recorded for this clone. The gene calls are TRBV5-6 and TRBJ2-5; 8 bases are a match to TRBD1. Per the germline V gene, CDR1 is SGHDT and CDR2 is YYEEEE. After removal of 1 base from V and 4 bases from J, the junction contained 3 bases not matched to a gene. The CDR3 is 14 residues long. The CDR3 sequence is CASSLQQGGETQYF. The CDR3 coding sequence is TGTGCCAGCAGCTTGCAACAGGGGGGAGAGACCCAGTACTTC.

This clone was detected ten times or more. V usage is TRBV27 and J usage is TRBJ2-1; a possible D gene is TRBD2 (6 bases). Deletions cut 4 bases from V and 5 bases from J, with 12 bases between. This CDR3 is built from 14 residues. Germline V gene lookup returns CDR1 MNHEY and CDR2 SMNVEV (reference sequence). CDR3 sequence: CASSYRRGHNEQFF. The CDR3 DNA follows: TGTGCCAGCAGTTATAGGCGGGGTCACAATGAGCAGTTCTTC.